This T cell receptor (beta chain) was identified in a study of blood T cell repertoires in COVID-19. Study summary: The United States, Italy and Spain provided the acute and convalescent COVID-19 samples.

Per the authors' pipeline: It was from reference gene primer amplification that nucleated cell counts were estimated. Profiled with immunoSEQ multiplex PCR; TCRdb holds only in-frame clones, not every one. Clone size and V and J calls were adopted from that table, with D and trimming inferred from the DNA. Found here are about 230,000 clones, 88% of them singletons; the top ten hold more than 3%. Those who participated ranged in age from roughly 18 to 95 years and resided in 20 to 30 US areas. Cohorts were assigned according to the clinical history that participants reported. Sequencing used PBMCs or T cells enriched from blood (not recorded which). The sequence was obtained from a woman in her 30s who had been exposed to COVID-19.

In nucleotides, the CDR3 is TGTGCCAGCACCCAGGGCACGGCTTTCTTT. This encodes CASTQGTAFF. This sequence joins TRBV6-5 and TRBJ1-1; possibly TRBD1 for D (5 bases). The CDR3 sequence is 10 residues long. Per germline, CDR1 MNHEY and CDR2 SVGAGI. The V gene lost 7 bases and the J gene lost 11 bases, with 11 bases spanning the gap.